The present TCR beta chain was sequenced within a study of OX40 agonist ivuxolimab in advanced cancers. Study-wide background: An agonistic human IgG2 monoclonal antibody against OX40 (CD134) was given. In this trial design, patients received ivuxolimab intravenously at 0.01 to 10 mg/kg every 2 weeks. Points from the study as a whole: At doses 0.1 to 3.0 mg/kg, CD4+ and CD8+ clones expanded. At 0.1-3.0 mg/kg, partial responders had clonal expansion among the lowest observed.

Details on this clone: Antigen: not known.

CDR3 length: 15 amino acids. V lost 0 bases, J lost 2 bases, and 12 bases lay in between. Germline CDR1 SGHNT, CDR2 YYREEE (reference sequence). Some clones are missing from TCRdb's copy, which holds only in-frame ones; the method was immunoSEQ multiplex PCR. This table holds more than 65,000 clones, roughly 90% found once. Sequencing used CD4+ or CD8+ T cells sorted from blood, obtained in a trial of the OX40 agonist ivuxolimab. The chain carries TRBV5-4 and TRBJ2-7; D possibly corresponds to TRBD1 (6 bases). This TCR came from an adult with an advanced solid tumor such as melanoma, head and neck, liver or kidney cancer. CDR3 nucleotides: TGTGCCAGCAGCTTGGCACAGGGTAATACCTACGAGCAGTACTTC. Its translation: CASSLAQGNTYEQYF.